The subject of this entry is one T cell receptor beta chain. Its antigen is currently unknown. These data are taken from a study of blood T cell dynamics during melanoma immunotherapy. Across the whole study: Metastatic melanoma patients received first-line pembrolizumab or nivolumab plus ipilimumab.

Described time point: pre-treatment baseline. Patients with prior systemic cancer treatment, concomitant immunosuppressants, or other active malignancies were excluded. Each bulk PBMC sample had around 380 ng DNA loaded. Assay: immunoSEQ multiplex PCR; the TCRdb copy retains only in-frame clones and omits some. The sample has 15,000 to 20,000 clones, roughly 80% seen once. V was clipped by 5 bases and J by 0 bases, with 15 bases between them. Per the germline V gene, CDR1 is SGHNT and CDR2 is YYREEE (reference sequence). The CDR3 is 15 residues long. The study's findings and limits: Clones driving repertoire changes may be melanoma-specific or general immune activation.

Sequencing used blood, obtained from a patient treated with checkpoint blockade. This chain links TRBV5-4 with TRBJ2-7; possibly TRBD1 for D (5 bases). This clonotype was sampled from a human donor with melanoma. The CDR3 loop reads CASSVARGASYEQYF. The CDR3 DNA reads as TGTGCCAGCAGTGTTGCTAGGGGCGCCTCCTACGAGCAGTACTTC.